Each of the 23 T cell receptor beta chains below was sequenced from the same sample in a study of shared clonotypes between healthy human individuals (dated by TCRdb to about 2020). Libraries were constructed by the immunoSEQ multiplex PCR assay. TCRdb mirrors the immuneACCESS table, restricted to in-frame sequences. Some clones are absent from its copies; in checked studies, under half trace to an unresolved V gene, and the reason for the others is unknown. Present in this sample are 450,000 to 500,000 clones, about 72% of which were seen just once. The ten largest clones add up to around 13% of the sample. Source material: PBMCs. The receptors originated from a woman in her thirties or forties in good health. Some clones in this sample may be carry-over from other donors' samples.

J is TRBJ2-7 and V is TRBV9, with 8 positions matching TRBD1. This CDR3 is built from 15 residues. The V gene end was trimmed by 0 bases and the J gene end by 3 bases; junction bases not matched to a gene: 5. The germline V gene has CDR1 SGDLS and CDR2 YYNGEE. The CDR3 DNA reads as TGTGCCAGCAGCGTAGCCCTGACAGGGGACTACGAGCAGTACTTC. It encodes CASSVALTGDYEQYF.

The chain is built from TRBV7-3 and TRBJ2-3, with D perhaps matching TRBD1 or TRBD2 (5 bases each). V gave up 4 bases and J gave up 8 bases, with 13 bases separating them. Looked up from germline, CDR1 is SGHTA and CDR2 is FQGTGA. CDR3 length: 13 amino acids. The DNA for the CDR3 is TGTGCCAGCAGCTCAACGATCGGGACTACGCAGTATTTT. Its protein product is CASSSTIGTTQYF.

The chain is built from TRBV7-6 and TRBJ1-1; D perhaps matches TRBD1 (5 bases). Germline loops: CDR1 SGHVS, CDR2 FNYEAQ. The CDR3 is made up of 11 amino acids. V dropped 5 bases and J dropped 11 bases, with 12 bases sitting between them. The CDR3 loop reads CASSPDSKAFF. In DNA, the CDR3 is TGTGCCAGCAGCCCCGACAGTAAGGCTTTCTTT.

The chain has TRBV6-5 and TRBJ2-5, with TRBD1 matching 8 bases. The J call is uncertain, as TRBJ2-7 better fits the DNA end. Germline CDR1 and CDR2: MNHEY and SVGAGI. CDR3 size: 14 residues. In nucleotides, the CDR3 is TGTGCCAGCAGCCCGGACAGGGAGTCCTACGAGCAGTACTTC. It is translated as CASSPDRESYEQYF.

The rearrangement uses TRBV30 and TRBJ1-5; 7 bases are shared with TRBD1. Germline loops: CDR1 GTSNPN, CDR2 SVGIG (reference sequence). CDR3 length: 15 amino acids. Trimming at V came to 2 bases and at J to 0 bases, leaving 4 bases not matched to a gene. The CDR3 nucleotides read TGTGCCTGGAGTCGGGACAGTAATAGCAATCAGCCCCAGCATTTT. Amino acids: CAWSRDSNSNQPQHF.

This chain links TRBV28 with TRBJ1-4, with 9 bases identical to TRBD1. Looked up from germline, CDR1 is MDHEN and CDR2 is SYDVKM. Trimming cost V 6 bases and J 8 bases; bases outside gene matches: 7. The CDR3 is 14 amino acids. CDR3 coding DNA: TGTGCCAGCAGCCGGACAGGGGTTCGCGAAAAACTGTTTTTT. The encoded protein is CASSRTGVREKLFF.

V gene TRBV7-3 combines with J gene TRBJ2-2; the D gene is possibly TRBD1 (6 bases). CDR1 is SGHTA, CDR2 FQGTGA, per germline. The CDR3 consists of 14 residues. V was clipped by 5 bases and J by 4 bases, with 11 bases between them. Written as DNA, the CDR3 is TGTGCCAGCAGCGAGGGACATCGCACCGGGGAGCTGTTTTTT. Its protein is CASSEGHRTGELFF.

Remarks on this clone: A far larger clone is only one base removed, so a read error is likely. Other DNA sequences of this sample code for an identical CDR3. The V and J genes are TRBV7-3 and TRBJ2-7; D perhaps matches TRBD1 (6 bases). Germline loops: CDR1 SGHTA, CDR2 FQGTGA. The CDR3 is 14 amino acids. The V end lost 5 bases, the J end lost 4 bases, and 15 bases lay between the germline ends. The chain's CDR3 is CASSETGNDYEQYF. The DNA for the CDR3 is TGTGCCAGCAGCGAAACAGGGAATGATTACGAGCAGTACTTC.

The rearrangement uses TRBV29-1 and TRBJ2-5, with no clear D. The germline CDR1 and CDR2 sequences are SQVTM and ANQGSEA. Trimming left V 4 bases short and J 4 bases short, with 7 bases between. The CDR3 is made up of 11 amino acids. CDR3 protein: CSVGPLETQYF. Here the CDR3 DNA reads TGCAGCGTTGGACCCTTAGAGACCCAGTACTTC.

The J gene is TRBJ1-1, the V gene TRBV2, with D possibly matching TRBD1 (6 bases). The CDR3 is 14 residues long. Germline V gives CDR1 SNHLY, CDR2 FYNNEI. V lost 5 bases, J lost 1 base, and 11 bases lay in between. CDR3 in amino acids: CASSFDRRNTEAFF. As DNA, the CDR3 is TGTGCCAGCAGTTTCGACAGGCGGAACACTGAAGCTTTCTTT.

The CDR3 reads CASRPAGGYISNQPQHF. The CDR3 DNA reads TGTGCCAGCAGACCCGCAGGGGGCTATATTAGCAATCAGCCCCAGCATTTT. V and J are TRBV28 and TRBJ1-5, with TRBD1 matching 8 bases. Germline V gene lookup returns CDR1 MDHEN and CDR2 SYDVKM. This CDR3 spans 17 amino acids. The junction had 10 bases not matched to a gene; V was cut back by 6 bases and J by 0 bases.

The V gene is TRBV19, the J gene TRBJ1-5; the D is unclear. Trimming left V 2 bases short and J 0 bases short, with 20 bases between. The CDR3 runs 19 residues. Germline CDR1 and CDR2: LNHDA and SQIVND (reference sequence). Written as DNA, the CDR3 is TGTGCCAGTAGTATACAGGTGCAGTCTGGGTATTTTAGCAATCAGCCCCAGCATTTT. Amino acids: CASSIQVQSGYFSNQPQHF.

The chain recombines TRBV18 with TRBJ2-1, with 15 bases identical to TRBD2. Germline-derived CDR1 and CDR2 are KGHSH and LQKENI. The CDR3 sequence is 15 residues long. Germline trimming cut 1 base from V and 10 bases from J; bases unmatched to any gene: 2. This CDR3 reads CASSPRTSGRGEQFF. In DNA form, the CDR3 reads TGTGCCAGCTCACCACGGACTAGCGGGAGGGGGGAGCAGTTCTTC.

This chain connects TRBV9 to TRBJ1-3, with no clear D. Germline V CDR1 and CDR2: SGDLS, YYNGEE. This CDR3 contains 15 residues. Trimming cost V 0 bases and J 4 bases, with 11 bases left between them. CDR3 DNA sequence: TGTGCCAGCAGCGTAGATCTGGCACGGGGAAACACCATATATTTT. Its protein product is CASSVDLARGNTIYF.

The V gene is TRBV9, the J gene TRBJ2-3; 8 bases are a match to TRBD2. With V trimmed by 3 bases and J by 0 bases, 3 bases remained unmatched. The CDR3 has 15 residues. CDR1 and CDR2 from the germline V gene are SGDLS and YYNGEE. The CDR3 nucleotides read TGTGCCAGCAGCGGAGCTAGCGGGAGCACAGATACGCAGTATTTT. Translating it yields CASSGASGSTDTQYF.

The chain recombines TRBV7-2 with TRBJ1-2; D is perhaps TRBD1 (5 bases). This CDR3 comprises 15 residues. Trimming took 0 bases from V and 0 from J, leaving 8 bases between them. Germline V CDR1 and CDR2: SGHTA, FQGNSA. The CDR3 DNA sequence: TGTGCCAGCAGCTTAGCGGGGGTAGCTAACTATGGCTACACCTTC. It specifies CASSLAGVANYGYTF.

The genes are TRBV18 and TRBJ1-1; 9 bases are shared with TRBD1. The CDR3 runs to 16 residues. The ends lost 6 bases at V and 7 bases at J; junction bases unmatched: 15. Germline CDR1 KGHSH, CDR2 LQKENI. The CDR3 protein is CASSPGQGQGRGEAFF. The CDR3 nucleotides read TGTGCCAGCTCCCCCGGACAGGGGCAGGGTAGGGGTGAAGCTTTCTTT.

The chain couples TRBV28 to TRBJ2-7; 9 bases are shared with TRBD2. The CDR3 runs 16 residues. The germline gives CDR1 MDHEN, CDR2 SYDVKM. V dropped 1 base and J dropped 0; count of bases not matched to a gene: 4. CDR3 amino acids: CASSLLASGASYEQYF. The CDR3 DNA reads as TGTGCCAGCAGTTTATTGGCTAGCGGGGCCTCCTACGAGCAGTACTTC.

This clone has just a few counts. The genes are TRBV6-4 and TRBJ2-2; unclear D gene. Per the germline V gene, CDR1 is MRHNA and CDR2 is SNTAGT. The CDR3 extends over 13 amino acids. Between the trimmed V and J ends, which lost 10 bases and 1 base, there was a span of 10 bases. Here the CDR3 reads CATAPGNTGELFF. The CDR3 DNA sequence: TGTGCCACCGCGCCGGGGAACACCGGGGAGCTGTTTTTT.

The chain joins TRBV5-1 to TRBJ2-2; D ambiguous. Germline V lookup: CDR1 SGHRS, CDR2 YFSETQ. CDR3 length equals 15 residues. The V end was cut by 2 bases, the J end by 3 bases, with 11 bases between. The CDR3 loop is CASSLVGSDTGELFF. The CDR3 coding sequence is TGCGCCAGCAGCTTAGTGGGTTCTGACACCGGGGAGCTGTTTTTT.

The chain links TRBV7-2 to TRBJ1-1; D not certain. CDR1 and CDR2 (germline): SGHTA, FQGNSA. The CDR3 runs 13 residues. V was cut by 5 bases and J by 0 bases, with 7 bases left in between. CDR3 residues: CASSTSVNTEAFF. As DNA, the CDR3 is TGTGCCAGCAGCACTAGCGTGAACACTGAAGCTTTCTTT.

This clone has only a few counts. Other DNA sequences in the sample encode the same CDR3. The V call is TRBV2, the J call TRBJ2-6; D not resolved. CDR1 and CDR2 from the germline V gene are SNHLY and FYNNEI. This CDR3 is built from 13 residues. Between the trimmed V and J ends, which lost 4 bases and 2 bases, there was a span of 3 bases. CDR3 region: CASSVAGANVLTF. As DNA, the CDR3 is TGTGCCAGCAGTGTAGCTGGGGCCAACGTCCTGACTTTC.

This clone was observed a few times. Distinct nucleotide sequences in the sample also encode this CDR3. J is TRBJ1-3 and V is TRBV30; 8 nucleotides line up with TRBD1. CDR1 and CDR2 from the germline V gene are GTSNPN and SVGIG (reference sequence). The CDR3 is 15 residues long. V lost 4 bases and J lost 0; bases outside the gene matches: 5. CDR3 amino acids: CAWTLGQVSGNTIYF. CDR3 nucleotides: TGTGCCTGGACCCTGGGACAGGTCTCTGGAAACACCATATATTTT.